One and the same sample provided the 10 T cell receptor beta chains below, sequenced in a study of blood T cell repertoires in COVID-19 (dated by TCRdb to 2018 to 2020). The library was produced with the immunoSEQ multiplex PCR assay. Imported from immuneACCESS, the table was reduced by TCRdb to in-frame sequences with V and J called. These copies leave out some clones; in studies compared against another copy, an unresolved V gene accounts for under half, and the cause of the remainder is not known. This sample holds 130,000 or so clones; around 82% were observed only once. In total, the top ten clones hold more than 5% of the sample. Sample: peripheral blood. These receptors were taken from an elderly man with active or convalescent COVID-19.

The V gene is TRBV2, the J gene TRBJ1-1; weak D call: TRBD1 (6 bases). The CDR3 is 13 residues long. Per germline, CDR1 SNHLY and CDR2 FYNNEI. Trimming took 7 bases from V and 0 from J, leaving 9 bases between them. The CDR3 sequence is CASIGGLNTEAFF. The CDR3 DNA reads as TGTGCCAGCATCGGGGGGCTGAACACTGAAGCTTTCTTT.

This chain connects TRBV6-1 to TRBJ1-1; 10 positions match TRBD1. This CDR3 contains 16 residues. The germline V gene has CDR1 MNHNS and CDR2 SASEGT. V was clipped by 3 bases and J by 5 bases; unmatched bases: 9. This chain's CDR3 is CASSESVGTGETEAFF. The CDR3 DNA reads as TGTGCCAGCAGTGAGTCGGTAGGGACAGGGGAGACTGAAGCTTTCTTT.

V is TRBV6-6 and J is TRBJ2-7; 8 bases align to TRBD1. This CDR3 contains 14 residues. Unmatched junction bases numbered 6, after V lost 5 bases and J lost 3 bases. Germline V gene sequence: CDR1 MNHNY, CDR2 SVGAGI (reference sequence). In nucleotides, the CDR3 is TGTGCCAGCAGTCTGGACAGGGCGGGCTACGAGCAGTACTTC. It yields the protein CASSLDRAGYEQYF.

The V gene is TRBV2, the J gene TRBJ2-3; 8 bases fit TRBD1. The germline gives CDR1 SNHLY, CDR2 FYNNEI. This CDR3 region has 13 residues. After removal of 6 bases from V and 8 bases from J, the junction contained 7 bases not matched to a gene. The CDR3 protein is CASRDRVVGTQYF. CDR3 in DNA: TGTGCCAGCAGGGACAGGGTAGTTGGTACGCAGTATTTT.

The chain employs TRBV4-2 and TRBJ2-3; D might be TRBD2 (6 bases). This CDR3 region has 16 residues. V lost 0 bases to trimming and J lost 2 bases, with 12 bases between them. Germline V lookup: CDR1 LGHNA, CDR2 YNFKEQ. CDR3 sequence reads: CASSQDTDYHTDTQYF. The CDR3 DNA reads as TGTGCCAGCAGCCAAGATACGGACTACCACACAGATACGCAGTATTTT.

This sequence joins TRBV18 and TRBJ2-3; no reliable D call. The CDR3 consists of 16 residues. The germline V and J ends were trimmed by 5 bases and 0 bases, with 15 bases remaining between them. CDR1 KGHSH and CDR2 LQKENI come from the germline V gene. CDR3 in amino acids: CASSTRRATSTDTQYF. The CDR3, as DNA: TGTGCCAGCTCAACCCGCCGAGCAACTAGCACAGATACGCAGTATTTT.

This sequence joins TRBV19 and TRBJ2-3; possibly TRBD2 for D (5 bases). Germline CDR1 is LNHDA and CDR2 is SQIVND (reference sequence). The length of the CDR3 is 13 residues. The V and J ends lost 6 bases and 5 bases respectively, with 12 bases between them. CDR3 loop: CASRGSFVDTQYF. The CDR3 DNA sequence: TGTGCCAGTAGAGGGAGTTTTGTAGATACGCAGTATTTT.

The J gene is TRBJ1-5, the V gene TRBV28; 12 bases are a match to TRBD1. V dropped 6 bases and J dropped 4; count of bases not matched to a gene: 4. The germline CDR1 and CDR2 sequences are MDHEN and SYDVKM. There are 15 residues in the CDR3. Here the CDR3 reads CASSRDRGLNQPQHF. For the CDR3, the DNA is TGTGCCAGCAGCAGGGACAGGGGGCTGAATCAGCCCCAGCATTTT.

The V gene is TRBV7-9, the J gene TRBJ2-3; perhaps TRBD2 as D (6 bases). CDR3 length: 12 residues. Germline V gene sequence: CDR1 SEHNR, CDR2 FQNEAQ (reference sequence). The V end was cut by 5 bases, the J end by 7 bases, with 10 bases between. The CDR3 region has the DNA TGTGCCAGCAGCCCACTAGCATATACGCAGTATTTT. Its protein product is CASSPLAYTQYF.

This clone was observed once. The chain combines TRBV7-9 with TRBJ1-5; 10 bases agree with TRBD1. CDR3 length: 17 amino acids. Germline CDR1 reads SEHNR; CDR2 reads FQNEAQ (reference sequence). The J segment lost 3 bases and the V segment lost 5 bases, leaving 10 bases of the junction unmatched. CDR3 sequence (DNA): TGTGCCAGCAGCCCTCGTGGACAGGGGGGAACCAATCAGCCCCAGCATTTT. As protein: CASSPRGQGGTNQPQHF. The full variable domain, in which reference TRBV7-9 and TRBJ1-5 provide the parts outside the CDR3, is DTGVSQNPRHKITKRGQNVTFRCDPISEHNRLYWYRQTLGQGPEFLTYFQNEAQLEKSRLLSDRFSAERPKGSFSTLEIQRTEQGDSAMYLCASSPRGQGGTNQPQHFGDGTRLSIL.